The sequence of this T cell receptor (beta chain) was determined in a study of T cells in Graves' hyperthyroidism and ophthalmopathy. CDR3 length equals 16 residues. V was clipped by 0 bases and J by 3 bases, with 15 bases between them. CDR1 and CDR2 (germline): DFQATT, SNEGSKA (reference sequence). The CDR3 regions of TCR beta were amplified from RNA transcripts. During a first-round RT-PCR of the TCR CDR3, the HTBI primer set was used. TCRdb called the multiplex PCR reads again in MiXCR, with one record for every CDR3 protein. The table includes approximately 640,000 distinct CDR3 sequences, approximately 15% detected once. In this sample, this clonotype turned up a few times.

This chain connects TRBV20-1 to TRBJ1-5; TRBD1 is a possible D gene (5 bases). Material for sequencing was blood. The origin of this receptor is a man between 45 and 60 years old with Graves' hyperthyroidism. The CDR3 here is CSARDHYRGDNQPQHF. As DNA, the CDR3 is TGCAGTGCTAGAGATCATTATCGGGGGGACAATCAGCCCCAGCATTTT.